Ten or more counts support the clone carrying this T cell receptor (beta chain). The antigen is unknown. This sample was taken from a study of T-cell reconstitution after alpha-beta-depleted transplantation in children. General study findings and limits: There were reportedly several hundred expanded graft clones from which alpha-beta T cells came about two months after transplant. A year post-transplant, T-cell counts and diversity derived mostly from newly produced T cells.

V dropped 0 bases and J dropped 1 base, with 18 bases sitting between them. This CDR3 comprises 19 residues. Germline CDR1 is MNHEY and CDR2 is SVGEGT. Unique molecular identifiers were incorporated when the TCRbeta library was constructed. TCRdb used MiXCR to reprocess the PCR reads, holding one entry per CDR3 protein. The data contain roughly 500,000 distinct CDR3 sequences, over 9.5% of them singletons. This chain joins TRBV6-2 or TRBV6-3 and TRBJ2-2; D unresolved. The specimen comprised PBMCs, sampled before TCRalphabeta/CD19-depleted stem cell transplant. The TCR comes from a child aged 2-15 years with inherited bone marrow failure, due to receive a stem cell transplant. CDR3 loop: CASSYSPAPSLGNTGELFF. CDR3 nucleotide sequence: TGTGCCAGCAGTTACTCCCCAGCACCGTCGCTCGGGAACACCGGGGAGCTGTTTTTT.